These T cell receptor beta chains were read from a single sample in a study of blood T cell repertoires in COVID-19. Assay used: immunoSEQ multiplex PCR; TCRdb lists only in-frame clones, some missing. Of roughly 70,000 clones in the sample, 75% to 90% were seen once. Sequenced sample: peripheral blood. All receptors come from a man older than 75 with COVID-19, enrolled during active disease. Both conserved end residues are part of each CDR3. D genes are given only for firm matches. Size tells how often a clone was seen (once, few, many) or the class of an expanded clone, and some rows leave it out.

V gene	J gene	D gene	clone size	CDR3 DNA	CDR3 protein
TRBV5-4	TRBJ1-6	.	once	TGTGCCAGCAGCTTGGCCCGGCGGAGCTATAATTCACCCCTCCACTTT	CASSLARRSYNSPLHF
TRBV28	TRBJ2-3	TRBD1	.	TGTGCCAGCCGCGAGACAGGGACAGATACGCAGTATTTT	CASRETGTDTQYF
TRBV12-3/TRBV12-4	TRBJ2-5	.	.	TGTGCCAGCAGTCTGCACACGAAAGAGACCCAGTACTTC	CASSLHTKETQYF
TRBV3-1/TRBV3-2	TRBJ1-1	.	.	TGTGCCAGCAGCCGACCCGGCCCCTTGGGACTGCTGAACACTGAAGCTTTCTTT	CASSRPGPLGLLNTEAFF
TRBV9	TRBJ1-4	.	.	TGTGCCAGCAGCGTAGAACAGGGAGATGAAAAACTGTTTTTT	CASSVEQGDEKLFF
TRBV2	TRBJ2-7	.	.	TGTGCCAGCCGTTTAGACAGGATTGACGAGCAGTACTTC	CASRLDRIDEQYF
TRBV5-1	TRBJ2-7	TRBD1	.	TGCGCCAGCAGTTTGGGGGACAGGGCCGAGCAGTACTTC	CASSLGDRAEQYF
TRBV2	TRBJ1-6	.	few	TGTGCCAGCAGTGAGTGGGGGGTGAACAATTCACCCCTCCACTTT	CASSEWGVNNSPLHF
TRBV7-6	TRBJ2-5	.	.	TGTGCCAGCAGCTCCAAGGTTAGCGGTGTAGAGACCCAGTACTTC	CASSSKVSGVETQYF
TRBV28	TRBJ1-2	.	.	TGTGCCAGCAGTTCCATTCAGGGGAGCTATGGCTACACCTTC	CASSSIQGSYGYTF
TRBV6-1	TRBJ1-1	.	.	TGTGCCAGCAGTGAGGTGATAGGGGTTTCTGAAGCTTTCTTT	CASSEVIGVSEAFF